This TCR beta chain was recovered during a study of tumor-infiltrating lymphocytes in primary liver carcinoma. Study summary: Patients underwent resection of primary liver carcinoma.

The investigators made TCR beta cDNA from approximately 500 ng total RNA, using a constant-region primer. Modified slightly, ARM-PCR produced TCR beta libraries over three nested multiplex PCR rounds. Amplification in the first two PCR rounds was performed using TRBV1-TRBV30 forward primers and a C-beta reverse primer for 10 cycles each. Using its own MiXCR run on the multiplex PCR reads, TCRdb lists one record per CDR3 protein. The data hold 250,000 to 350,000 distinct CDR3 sequences, with about three fifths observed a single time. The CDR3 is made up of 17 amino acids. Trimming took 2 bases from V and 9 from J; bases not matched to a gene: 11. The V gene's germline CDR1 is LGHNA and CDR2 YSLEER. Germline DNA was also extracted, and blood RNA derived from unsorted whole blood. Study-wide findings and caveats: Pairs comparing tumor with adjacent tissue or blood overlapped less than pairs drawn from tumor regions.

Points on this clonotype: Its antigen remains unknown. This clone may be a read error of a much larger clone one base away.

Sequencing input: peripheral blood. The rearrangement uses TRBV4-3 and TRBJ2-1; 12 bases line up with TRBD2. This receptor was obtained from a woman aged 30 to 39 with primary liver carcinoma and hepatitis B virus infection. CDR3 nucleotide sequence: TGCGCCAGCAGCCAACTCTCTAGCGGGAGGGCTCGCAGTGAGCAGTTCTTC. Translated: CASSQLSSGRARSEQFF.